The T cell receptor beta chain under discussion was sequenced for a study of shared clonotypes between healthy human individuals (dated by TCRdb to 2018 to 2020). Looking at the study overall: A couple of women and three men aged 18 to 49 years were included in the cohort. Per donor, three plates each were used for CD4 naive and CD4 memory, two for CD8 naive, and one for CD8 memory. Libraries were prepared and TCR repertoires were sequenced by different laboratories using diverse techniques, in order to increase sequencing depth and limit assay-specific biases. Each donor's leukapheresis produced roughly between about 0.8 and 10 billion PBMCs. The study deeply sequenced blood TCR repertoires of about 5 healthy adults to estimate repertoire size and the extent of clonotype sharing between individuals. Study-wide findings and limitations: Even with the large sequencing depth, rarefaction of the sorted-subset datasets indicated that sequencing was incomplete. Based on pairwise subsampling, the degree of clonotype sharing among donors was expected to be affected by sequencing depth. Compared with non-shared clonotypes, clonotypes shared by all four sorted-subset donors had higher generation probabilities. Sampling was restricted to blood, and TCR repertoires in tissue are likely to differ from TCR repertoires in blood. Estimated clonotype richness was generally larger for naive than for memory subsets. The small number of donors limited the genetic and exposure-history diversity represented. About 5% of naive CD4, 3.5% of naive CD8, around 2.3% of memory CD4, and around 0.4% of memory CD8 clonotypes were shared across several donors.

Using the deep immunoSEQ assay, multiplex PCR amplified TCR CDR3 regions from genomic DNA. Extracted genomic DNA from each cell subset was spread evenly across all wells of several immunoSEQ 96-well plates, with each plate serving as a replicate. For sorted subsets, about 210 ng of genomic DNA, equivalent to some 33,000 T cell genomes, went into each replicate PCR. Purified libraries were measured with a Qubit 3.0 fluorometer, size-checked on a Bioanalyzer 2100, and measured again with the KAPA Library Quantification kit. Each immunoSEQ 96-well plate was sequenced on its own single-read 150-cycle Illumina NextSeq 550 flow cell. The study's processing was this. Because the immunoSEQ output held only junctional sequences and lacked quality scores, the filtering could not match the filtering applied to full-length reads. To assign V/J genes and CDR3, sequences were annotated using PyIR, a Python wrapper for IgBLAST v1.9, with IMGT germline references. Any read was removed if the V/J assignment was weak (E-value above 1e-6), the CDR3 was missing, or the read contained stop codons, out-of-frame junctions, or ambiguous translated residues. V3J clonotypes were defined as sequences sharing the same inferred V gene, J gene, and CDR3 amino acid sequence. The percentage overlap between two repertoires was calculated by dividing the number of shared unique clonotypes by the size of the smaller repertoire. Richness of each repertoire was evaluated using RTK rarefaction, the Chao1 estimator, and Recon v2.1 estimates of unobserved clonotypes. OLGA was used to compute generation probabilities for all TCRbeta clonotypes that the gDNA method yielded from several donors. In its TCRdb copy, this immuneACCESS table keeps in-frame sequences only and misses some clones. Where compared with another copy, unresolved V genes explain less than half of these, and the others have no known cause. V and J calls plus clone size are reproduced from that table; the DNA served to infer D and trimming. The sample table lists about 680,000 clones, roughly 72% of them with a count of one. Together, the top ten hold around 2% of the sample.

This clone was observed a handful of times. Its antigen has not been determined. There are no base qualities to consult, and no much larger clone falls within one base. V lost 1 base and J lost 0 bases; the stretch between them is 5 bases long. The CDR3 sequence holds 14 residues, the cysteine and phenylalanine included. The only DNA kept is the CDR3, 42 bases in frame from the first base. CDR1 and CDR2, looked up from the germline V gene, are SNHLY and FYNNEI. Donors were healthy HIV-negative adults with no recently reported acute infections or vaccinations. All donors were Caucasian adults living in Nashville, Tennessee, USA. Magnetic negative selection was used to enrich CD4+ T cells, after which naive cells were positively selected on CD45RA and the negative fraction became the memory subset. Blood was obtained by leukapheresis, after which PBMCs were separated by Ficoll-Histopaque density gradient centrifugation and cryopreserved in liquid nitrogen vapor phase. Analytical flow cytometry was used to check the purity and quantity of every magnetically sorted T cell population. Genomic DNA was isolated from every sorted fraction and measured by UV absorbance on a Nanodrop 2000c.

Input material: memory CD4+ T cells sorted from blood. The sample's cell subset or site label, in plain terms: CD45RA-negative fraction. This sequence was found in a woman between 25 and 40 years old in good health. The rearrangement combines TRBV2 with TRBJ2-3, with the identity of the D gene unclear. The CDR3 protein: CASSEGLSTDTQYF. The DNA sequence follows: TGTGCCAGCAGTGAAGGTCTTAGCACAGATACGCAGTATTTT.